This TCR beta chain stems from a study of T cell responses to AZD1222 COVID-19 vaccine. The method was immunoSEQ multiplex PCR; TCRdb's version includes in-frame clones alone and lacks a portion of them. The sample consists of under 150,000 clones, 75% to 95% of them appearing once. Germline V gene data show CDR1 as MNHEY and CDR2 as SMNVEV (reference sequence). The CDR3 has 13 residues. Trimming left V 10 bases short and J 3 bases short, with 15 bases between. Comment on this clone: Its antigen is as yet unknown.

Study outcomes and limitations: Baseline testing showed seropositivity in only five to seven AZD1222 recipients. Among the donors, most were white British and more were female, and clonal diversity was possibly underestimated.

Material: peripheral blood, obtained 28 days after the second AZD1222 dose. The rearrangement uses TRBV27 and TRBJ1-1; possibly TRBD1 for D (5 bases). The source is an adult who received the AZD1222 COVID-19 vaccine. In DNA form, the CDR3 reads TGTGCCACACGGGGGGTTCCGGACACTGAAGCTTTCTTT. This gives the protein CATRGVPDTEAFF.